The rows below give T cell receptor beta chains drawn from one sample of a study of T cells in Graves' hyperthyroidism and ophthalmopathy. TCRdb used MiXCR to reprocess the multiplex PCR reads, holding one entry per CDR3 protein. This table holds about 300,000 distinct CDR3 sequences, roughly a fifth found once. Sequencing input: blood. The receptor source for this set is a man in his fifties with Graves' ophthalmopathy. Both conserved end residues are part of each CDR3. Each record gives: CDR3 DNA, CDR3 protein, clone size, D gene, J gene, V gene. D genes are given only for firm matches. The listing skips clone size in some rows; elsewhere it reads once, few, many or a size class.

- | CSAGALEKMANEQYFGPDTIYF | - | - | TRBJ1-3 | TRBV20-1
TGTGCCAGCAGCCAAGGAAACAGGGACGAGCAGTACTTC | CASSQGNRDEQYF | many | - | TRBJ2-7 | TRBV3-1
TGTGCCAGCAGTTACTCGGTAAGCGGCGAGCAGTTCTTC | CASSYSVSGEQFF | few | - | TRBJ2-1 | TRBV6-5
TGTGCCAGCAGTGAAGCTCGGTTTGGCTACACCTTC | CASSEARFGYTF | - | - | TRBJ1-2 | TRBV6-1
TGTGCCAGTCGACAGGGGATAACGAACACCGGGGAGCTGTTTTTT | CASRQGITNTGELFF | few | TRBD1 | TRBJ2-2 | TRBV19
TGTGCCAGCACCCTCCTTGTAGGGGAAGACTACAATGAGCAGTTCTTC | CASTLLVGEDYNEQFF | many | - | TRBJ2-1 | TRBV5-5
TGTGCCAGCAGCTTAGCAGGGGGCGGGAACTATGGCTACACCTTC | CASSLAGGGNYGYTF | many | TRBD1 | TRBJ1-2 | TRBV7-2
TGTGCCAGCAGTTCCGCGGGGAGCTACAATGAGCAGTTCTTC | CASSSAGSYNEQFF | many | - | TRBJ2-1 | TRBV6-1
TGTGCCAGCAGATCGACACTTAGCAATCAGCCCCAGCATTTT | CASRSTLSNQPQHF | many | - | TRBJ1-5 | TRBV6-1
TGCGCCAGCAGCTCGGGCATCGGGACAGGGGCCTACGAGCAGTACTTC | CASSSGIGTGAYEQYF | - | TRBD1 | TRBJ2-7 | TRBV4-1
TGCGCCAGCAGCCTAGGGACAGGGGGCTGGGAGACCCAGTACTTC | CASSLGTGGWETQYF | many | TRBD1 | TRBJ2-5 | TRBV5-1
TGTGCCAGCATCCTACGACAGGCCTCCGGACAGCCCCAGCATTTT | CASILRQASGQPQHF | - | - | TRBJ1-5 | TRBV6-1
TGCAGCGTTTCAACGACAGGGGGCTACGAGCAGTACTTC | CSVSTTGGYEQYF | - | TRBD1 | TRBJ2-7 | TRBV29-1
TGCAGCGTTGAGCAGGGTGTTAATCAGCCCCAGCATTTT | CSVEQGVNQPQHF | few | - | TRBJ1-5 | TRBV29-1
TGTGCCACCAGCAGAGATAGGACTAGCGGGAGTGCGCAGTATTTT | CATSRDRTSGSAQYF | - | TRBD2 | TRBJ2-3 | TRBV15
TGTGCCAGCAGCACCGGGACAGGGGCCTACGAGCAGTACTTC | CASSTGTGAYEQYF | many | TRBD1 | TRBJ2-7 | TRBV11-1
TGCGCCAGCTGCCCGCCTGGGGCTGGGGCCAACGTCCTGACTTTC | CASCPPGAGANVLTF | few | - | TRBJ2-6 | TRBV5-1
TGTGCCGCCAAAACTAGCGGCCCAAGCACAGATACGCAGTATTTT | CAAKTSGPSTDTQYF | few | TRBD2 | TRBJ2-3 | TRBV10-3
TGTGCTAGCAGCTTAACAGTAACTTTCCAAGAGACCCAGTACTTC | CASSLTVTFQETQYF | - | - | TRBJ2-5 | TRBV7-7
TGTGCCAGCAGCGCCAGCGGACAGGGCTACAATGAGCAGTTCTTC | CASSASGQGYNEQFF | - | TRBD1 | TRBJ2-1 | TRBV6-1
TGTGCCAGCAGCCCCCCCGGGACAGGGGCCGCCGTGTCTCCAACTAATGAAAAACTGTTTTTT | CASSPPGTGAAVSPTNEKLFF | few | TRBD1 | TRBJ1-4 | TRBV12-3/TRBV12-4
TGCAGTGCTGCCCGTGGGACAGGAGATCAGCCCCAGCATTTT | CSAARGTGDQPQHF | many | TRBD1 | TRBJ1-5 | TRBV20-1
TGTGCCAGCAGCCCCTGCTCCTCTGGAAACACCATATATTTT | CASSPCSSGNTIYF | - | - | TRBJ1-3 | TRBV12-3/TRBV12-4
TGTGCCAGCAGTTTTAAGCACGGCAATGAGCAGTTCTTC | CASSFKHGNEQFF | few | - | TRBJ2-1 | TRBV12-3/TRBV12-4
TGTGCCAGCAGCCAAGAGGGACAGGGGCAAGAGACCCAGTACTTC | CASSQEGQGQETQYF | many | TRBD1 | TRBJ2-5 | TRBV4-2
TGCGCCAGCAGCTCGGGACTAGCGGGAACCTTAGACTACAATGAGCAGTTCTTC | CASSSGLAGTLDYNEQFF | once | TRBD2 | TRBJ2-1 | TRBV5-1
TGCAGTGCTAGAGAAAGGGAACTAGCGGGTTTCGACGAGCAGTACTTC | CSARERELAGFDEQYF | - | TRBD2 | TRBJ2-7 | TRBV20-1
TGTGCCAGCAGCTTAGATAGGGGCCCCGGGGAGCTGTTTTTT | CASSLDRGPGELFF | few | - | TRBJ2-2 | TRBV11-2
TGTGCCACTACGGACTACTCCTACGAGCAGTACTTC | CATTDYSYEQYF | - | - | TRBJ2-7 | TRBV19
TGTGCCAGCAGTGCCCCGGGCACAATAAGCGGTGGAAACACCATATATTTT | CASSAPGTISGGNTIYF | few | - | TRBJ1-3 | TRBV28
TGTGCCAGCAGTGAAGTAGGCGGGAACACCGGGGAGCTGTTTTTT | CASSEVGGNTGELFF | many | - | TRBJ2-2 | TRBV2
TGTGCCAGCAGCTACCTCCTTCGGGAGCAGTTCTTC | CASSYLLREQFF | few | - | TRBJ2-1 | TRBV7-2
TGTGCCAGTAGTCCCAGGACTAGCGGGAGTCTAGCCAAAAACATTCAGTACTTC | CASSPRTSGSLAKNIQYF | few | TRBD2 | TRBJ2-4 | TRBV19
TGTGCCAGCAGTTCGTCTATTAGCAATCAGCCCCAGCATTTT | CASSSSISNQPQHF | few | - | TRBJ1-5 | TRBV27
TGTGCCAGCAGTTACTCGATGGGGCCACCACAAGAGACCCAGTACTTC | CASSYSMGPPQETQYF | few | - | TRBJ2-5 | TRBV6-5
TGTGCCAGCAGTCTACCATACAGCTCCTACAATGAGCAGTTCTTC | CASSLPYSSYNEQFF | many | - | TRBJ2-1 | TRBV5-6
TGTGCCAGCTCACCGTCGCACGCGACGGGTGGTCAGCCCCAGCATTTT | CASSPSHATGGQPQHF | many | - | TRBJ1-5 | TRBV18
TGTGCCAGCAGTGAAGCGGGACGCAGCTATGGCTACACCTTC | CASSEAGRSYGYTF | - | - | TRBJ1-2 | TRBV2
TGTGCCAGCAGTTACGACAGGGGTAACAATCAGCCCCAGCATTTT | CASSYDRGNNQPQHF | many | TRBD1 | TRBJ1-5 | TRBV6-5
TGTGCCAGCAGTTACTCCAATTCACCCCTCCACTTT | CASSYSNSPLHF | few | - | TRBJ1-6 | TRBV6-5
TGCGCCAGCAGCCAAGATTTAGTGGGACTAGCGGGAGAGGGGGAGCTGTTTTTT | CASSQDLVGLAGEGELFF | - | TRBD2 | TRBJ2-2 | TRBV4-1
TGTGCCAGCAGCTTAAGGATTTTGACTAGCGGGGATGCCTACGAGCAGTACTTC | CASSLRILTSGDAYEQYF | - | TRBD2 | TRBJ2-7 | TRBV11-1
TGTGCCACCAGCCACCGGGCCAAGGCGGATGAGCAGTTCTTC | CATSHRAKADEQFF | few | - | TRBJ2-1 | TRBV24-1
TGTGCCAGCAGCCAAAGGGCCCGGGCGGGACCCCAGCATTTT | CASSQRARAGPQHF | - | - | TRBJ1-5 | TRBV3-1
TGTGCCAGCAGCGCCAGGAACACTGAAGCTTTCTTT | CASSARNTEAFF | many | - | TRBJ1-1 | TRBV2
TGTGCCAGCAGTCCCGGGACAGGACGCACAGATACGCAGTATTTT | CASSPGTGRTDTQYF | many | TRBD1 | TRBJ2-3 | TRBV6-1
TGCAGTGCTAGAGGGCCCGCCGGGGAGCTGTTTTTT | CSARGPAGELFF | many | - | TRBJ2-2 | TRBV20-1
TGTGCCAGCAGCTTAAAACCGTCCGAGCAGTACTTC | CASSLKPSEQYF | - | - | TRBJ2-7 | TRBV7-9
TGTGCCAGCAGCTCCGGGACAGGGCCCTACAATGAGCAGTTCTTC | CASSSGTGPYNEQFF | many | TRBD1 | TRBJ2-1 | TRBV7-8
TGCAGCGTTGAAGGGAGCAGTCCACCGGGACAGGGAACCCACGAGCAGTACTTC | CSVEGSSPPGQGTHEQYF | few | TRBD1 | TRBJ2-7 | TRBV29-1
TGCGCCAGCAGCCTAAGACTGACAGGGGGCAGGGAGACCCAGTACTTC | CASSLRLTGGRETQYF | few | TRBD1 | TRBJ2-5 | TRBV5-1
TGTGCCAGCGGAGGGAGGACAGCGAACACCGGGGAGCTGTTTTTT | CASGGRTANTGELFF | few | - | TRBJ2-2 | TRBV9